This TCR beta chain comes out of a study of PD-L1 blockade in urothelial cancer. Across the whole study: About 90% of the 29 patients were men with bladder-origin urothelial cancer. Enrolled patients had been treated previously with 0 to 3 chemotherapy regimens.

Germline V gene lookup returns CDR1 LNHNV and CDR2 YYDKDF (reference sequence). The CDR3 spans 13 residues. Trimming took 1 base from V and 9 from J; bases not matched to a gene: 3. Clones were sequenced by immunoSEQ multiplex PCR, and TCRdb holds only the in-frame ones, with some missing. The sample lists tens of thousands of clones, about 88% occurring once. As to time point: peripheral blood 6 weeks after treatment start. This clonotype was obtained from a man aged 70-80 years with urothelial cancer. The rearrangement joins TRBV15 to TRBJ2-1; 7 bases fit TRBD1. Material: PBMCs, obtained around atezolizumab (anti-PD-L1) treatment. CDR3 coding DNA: TGTGCCACCAGCAGAGTACAGGGGAGTGAGCAGTTCTTC. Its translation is CATSRVQGSEQFF.